A selection of T cell receptor beta chains follows, all from one sample in a study of OX40 agonist ivuxolimab in advanced cancers. Using immunoSEQ multiplex PCR, the repertoire was profiled, and TCRdb retains in-frame clones only, with some absent. Altogether about 69,000 clones are present, around 91% being singletons, with the ten largest covering 10%. The sample was CD4+ or CD8+ T cells sorted from blood, taken in a trial of the OX40 agonist ivuxolimab. Receptors were obtained from an adult with an advanced solid tumor such as melanoma, head and neck, liver or kidney cancer. Each CDR3 is given with its conserved first and last residue. Fields, in order: V gene, clone size, CDR3 length, J gene, D gene, CDR3 DNA, CDR3 protein. D genes are given only for firm matches. The size entry is marked missing in some rows and otherwise reads once, few, many or a size class.

v_gene: TRBV28; abundance: once; len: 13; j_gene: TRBJ2-1; d_gene: -; CDR3nt: TGTGCCAGCAGTCGGGATATTATGAATGAGCAGTTCTTC; CDR3aa: CASSRDIMNEQFF
v_gene: TRBV28; abundance: -; len: 12; j_gene: TRBJ2-3; d_gene: -; CDR3nt: TGTGCCAGCGGGAGGAAAACAGATACGCAGTATTTT; CDR3aa: CASGRKTDTQYF
v_gene: TRBV5-1; abundance: -; len: 14; j_gene: TRBJ2-5; d_gene: -; CDR3nt: TGCGCCAGCAGCTCCCTGGTAAGCGAAGAGACCCAGTACTTC; CDR3aa: CASSSLVSEETQYF
v_gene: TRBV4-2; abundance: -; len: 13; j_gene: TRBJ2-7; d_gene: -; CDR3nt: TGTGCCAGCAGCCAAGGGCGGGCCTACGAGCAGTACTTC; CDR3aa: CASSQGRAYEQYF
v_gene: TRBV5-3; abundance: -; len: 14; j_gene: TRBJ1-4; d_gene: -; CDR3nt: TGTGCCAGAAGCTTGGGAAACAGGAATGAAAAACTGTTTTTT; CDR3aa: CARSLGNRNEKLFF
v_gene: TRBV4-2; abundance: -; len: 16; j_gene: TRBJ2-5; d_gene: -; CDR3nt: TGTGCCAGCAGCCGGGGGTTGGAGGGAGGCCAAGAGACCCAGTACTTC; CDR3aa: CASSRGLEGGQETQYF
v_gene: TRBV15; abundance: -; len: 13; j_gene: TRBJ2-3; d_gene: -; CDR3nt: TGTGCCACGAGCGAGGGACTCACAGATACGCAGTATTTT; CDR3aa: CATSEGLTDTQYF
v_gene: TRBV7-2; abundance: -; len: 14; j_gene: TRBJ2-5; d_gene: TRBD2; CDR3nt: TGTGCCAGCAGACGGACTAGCAGGCAAGAGACCCAGTACTTC; CDR3aa: CASRRTSRQETQYF
v_gene: TRBV19; abundance: -; len: 16; j_gene: TRBJ2-3; d_gene: TRBD2; CDR3nt: TGTGCCAGTAGTATAGGTTATAGCGGGAGGATGTATACGCAGTATTTT; CDR3aa: CASSIGYSGRMYTQYF
v_gene: TRBV5-4; abundance: -; len: 16; j_gene: TRBJ1-1; d_gene: -; CDR3nt: TGTGCCAGCAGCCCTGCCGGGGGTGGCGGGAGGGGTGAAGCTTTCTTT; CDR3aa: CASSPAGGGGRGEAFF
v_gene: TRBV25-1; abundance: -; len: 14; j_gene: TRBJ1-2; d_gene: -; CDR3nt: TGTGCCAGCAGTAGAGACAGGACGGACTATGGCTACACCTTC; CDR3aa: CASSRDRTDYGYTF
v_gene: TRBV30; abundance: -; len: 15; j_gene: TRBJ2-7; d_gene: -; CDR3nt: TGTGCCTGGAGTGTAGGAGCGCGAGACCCCTACGAGCAGTACTTC; CDR3aa: CAWSVGARDPYEQYF
v_gene: TRBV19; abundance: -; len: 15; j_gene: TRBJ1-1; d_gene: TRBD1; CDR3nt: TGTGCCAGTAAGGAGACAGGGAGTAGGGGCACTGAAGCTTTCTTT; CDR3aa: CASKETGSRGTEAFF
v_gene: TRBV6-5; abundance: once; len: 12; j_gene: TRBJ2-7; d_gene: -; CDR3nt: TGTGCCAGCCAAGGGTTTTCGAACGAGCAGTACTTC; CDR3aa: CASQGFSNEQYF
v_gene: TRBV4-2; abundance: few; len: 17; j_gene: TRBJ2-7; d_gene: -; CDR3nt: TGTGCCAGCAGCCAAGTTGGGGTTAGCGACGGAGCCTACGAGCAGTACTTC; CDR3aa: CASSQVGVSDGAYEQYF
v_gene: TRBV5-1; abundance: once; len: 15; j_gene: TRBJ2-5; d_gene: -; CDR3nt: TGCGCCAGCAGAGAAATCCCGGGGGGCCGAGAGACCCAGTACTTC; CDR3aa: CASREIPGGRETQYF
v_gene: TRBV29-1; abundance: -; len: 12; j_gene: TRBJ2-1; d_gene: -; CDR3nt: TGCAGCGTTGGGTATAGCTACAATGAGCAGTTCTTC; CDR3aa: CSVGYSYNEQFF
v_gene: TRBV9; abundance: -; len: 14; j_gene: TRBJ2-1; d_gene: TRBD2; CDR3nt: TGTGCCAGCAGCGTATCAGCGGGGAGGGATGAGCAGTTCTTC; CDR3aa: CASSVSAGRDEQFF
v_gene: TRBV6-5; abundance: -; len: 15; j_gene: TRBJ1-1; d_gene: -; CDR3nt: TGTGCCAGCAGTTACTCGCCAGGGTTGAACACTGAAGCTTTCTTT; CDR3aa: CASSYSPGLNTEAFF
v_gene: TRBV28; abundance: -; len: 15; j_gene: TRBJ1-5; d_gene: TRBD1; CDR3nt: TGTGCCAGCAGTTTGGGGGGACAGGGAATGGGGCCCCAGCATTTT; CDR3aa: CASSLGGQGMGPQHF
v_gene: TRBV30; abundance: -; len: 13; j_gene: TRBJ1-3; d_gene: -; CDR3nt: TGTGCCTGGACCCTAGAGATGGGAAACACCATATATTTT; CDR3aa: CAWTLEMGNTIYF
v_gene: TRBV9; abundance: -; len: 12; j_gene: TRBJ2-2; d_gene: -; CDR3nt: TGTGCCAGCAGCGTAGTCACCGGGGAGCTGTTTTTT; CDR3aa: CASSVVTGELFF
v_gene: TRBV7-6; abundance: -; len: 14; j_gene: TRBJ2-7; d_gene: TRBD1; CDR3nt: TGTGCCAGCAGTTTAAGACAGGGGTCGTACGAGCAGTACTTC; CDR3aa: CASSLRQGSYEQYF
v_gene: TRBV6-6; abundance: -; len: 14; j_gene: TRBJ1-4; d_gene: TRBD1; CDR3nt: TGTGCCAGCAGTCGGGACAGCACTAATGAAAAACTGTTTTTT; CDR3aa: CASSRDSTNEKLFF
v_gene: TRBV5-1; abundance: -; len: 15; j_gene: TRBJ2-1; d_gene: TRBD2; CDR3nt: TGCGCCAGCCGGCATGCTAGCGGGGACCACAATGAGCAGTTCTTC; CDR3aa: CASRHASGDHNEQFF
v_gene: TRBV9; abundance: -; len: 16; j_gene: TRBJ1-1; d_gene: TRBD1; CDR3nt: TGTGCCAGCAGCGCCCTAGGGGAGGGGGCGAACACTGAAGCTTTCTTT; CDR3aa: CASSALGEGANTEAFF
v_gene: TRBV28; abundance: -; len: 15; j_gene: TRBJ2-2; d_gene: -; CDR3nt: TGTGCCAGCAGTTACGAGGGCCACGGCACCGGGGAGCTGTTTTTT; CDR3aa: CASSYEGHGTGELFF
v_gene: TRBV19; abundance: few; len: 15; j_gene: TRBJ1-5; d_gene: -; CDR3nt: TGTGCCAGTACTGGGTTGGACAGTTACAATCAGCCCCAGCATTTT; CDR3aa: CASTGLDSYNQPQHF
v_gene: TRBV28; abundance: -; len: 12; j_gene: TRBJ1-2; d_gene: -; CDR3nt: TGTGCCAGCAGTGACCTCCACTATGGCTACACCTTC; CDR3aa: CASSDLHYGYTF
v_gene: TRBV11-3; abundance: -; len: 17; j_gene: TRBJ2-6; d_gene: -; CDR3nt: TGTGCCAGCAGCTTGCAAGCTTCCGTCTATGGGGCCAACGTCCTGACTTTC; CDR3aa: CASSLQASVYGANVLTF
v_gene: TRBV5-8; abundance: -; len: 15; j_gene: TRBJ1-4; d_gene: -; CDR3nt: TGTGCCAGCAGCTTTTCGGGTGCAACTAATGAAAAACTGTTTTTT; CDR3aa: CASSFSGATNEKLFF
v_gene: TRBV4-2; abundance: -; len: 14; j_gene: TRBJ1-2; d_gene: -; CDR3nt: TGTGCCAGCAGCCAAGATAGGGCAGTATATGGCTACACCTTC; CDR3aa: CASSQDRAVYGYTF
v_gene: TRBV15; abundance: -; len: 15; j_gene: TRBJ1-5; d_gene: -; CDR3nt: TGTGCCACCAGCAGGGAGGGATATAGCAATCAGCCCCAGCATTTT; CDR3aa: CATSREGYSNQPQHF
v_gene: TRBV7-3; abundance: -; len: 15; j_gene: TRBJ2-1; d_gene: -; CDR3nt: TGTGCCAGCAGCCCAAGATCCCTCCTCAACAATGAGCAGTTCTTC; CDR3aa: CASSPRSLLNNEQFF
v_gene: TRBV6-6; abundance: -; len: 16; j_gene: TRBJ2-5; d_gene: -; CDR3nt: TGTGCCAGCAGTTACTCGATAGGCATCGAACAAGAGACCCAGTACTTC; CDR3aa: CASSYSIGIEQETQYF
v_gene: TRBV28; abundance: -; len: 14; j_gene: TRBJ1-1; d_gene: TRBD1; CDR3nt: TGTGCCAGCAGAAAGGACAGGATGAACACTGAAGCTTTCTTT; CDR3aa: CASRKDRMNTEAFF
v_gene: TRBV28; abundance: -; len: 14; j_gene: TRBJ2-7; d_gene: TRBD2; CDR3nt: TGTGCCAGCAGACCCGGGGGGGTAGCGGGAGAGCAGTACTTC; CDR3aa: CASRPGGVAGEQYF
v_gene: TRBV28; abundance: -; len: 12; j_gene: TRBJ1-1; d_gene: -; CDR3nt: TGTGCCAGCAGTTTATGGGGGGAGGAAGCTTTCTTT; CDR3aa: CASSLWGEEAFF
v_gene: TRBV7-2; abundance: few; len: 13; j_gene: TRBJ2-7; d_gene: -; CDR3nt: TGTGCCAGCAGCCCCAACGGGGCAGACGAGCAGTACTTC; CDR3aa: CASSPNGADEQYF
v_gene: TRBV11-3; abundance: once; len: 16; j_gene: TRBJ2-2; d_gene: -; CDR3nt: TGTGCCAGCAGCCTACCAGGGGTTGCGAACACCGGGGAGCTGTTTTTT; CDR3aa: CASSLPGVANTGELFF
v_gene: TRBV28; abundance: -; len: 19; j_gene: TRBJ2-7; d_gene: TRBD2; CDR3nt: TGTGCCAGCAGTTCTCTACCAGGGACTAGCGGGAGAATGGCCTACGAGCAGTACTTC; CDR3aa: CASSSLPGTSGRMAYEQYF
v_gene: TRBV21-1; abundance: -; len: 16; j_gene: TRBJ2-7; d_gene: -; CDR3nt: TGTGCCAGCAGCAAAGGAGGGGGCGGGAGAGCCTACGAGCAGTACTTC; CDR3aa: CASSKGGGGRAYEQYF
v_gene: TRBV18; abundance: -; len: 12; j_gene: TRBJ2-7; d_gene: -; CDR3nt: TGTGCCAGCTCACCTATGGAGGGCGAGCAGTACTTC; CDR3aa: CASSPMEGEQYF
v_gene: TRBV5-4; abundance: -; len: 15; j_gene: TRBJ1-6; d_gene: TRBD1; CDR3nt: TGTGCCAGCAGCTCCTCCGGGACAGGGAAGTCACCCCTCCACTTT; CDR3aa: CASSSSGTGKSPLHF
v_gene: TRBV7-3; abundance: -; len: 17; j_gene: TRBJ2-3; d_gene: -; CDR3nt: TGTGCCAGCAGCTTAATAGGTGTGGGAGTCGGGGCAGATACGCAGTATTTT; CDR3aa: CASSLIGVGVGADTQYF
v_gene: TRBV7-9; abundance: -; len: 15; j_gene: TRBJ2-7; d_gene: TRBD2; CDR3nt: TGTGCCATCCATGTGACTAGCGGGAAGCACTACGAGCAGTACTTC; CDR3aa: CAIHVTSGKHYEQYF